This entry is about one TCR beta chain. Antigen unknown. At the survey level, the v3.0 immunoSEQ assay was run. Measured with immunoSEQ multiplex PCR; TCRdb has only the in-frame clones, and not every one. The sample has roughly 19,000 clones; 85% to 95% are singletons. Every specimen held between about 1-10 million cryopreserved PBMC. These were thawed and washed before DNA extraction. This record comes from a study of long-term antiretroviral therapy in people with HIV. Study-level findings and limits: Relative to transplant donor controls, diversity remained lower despite increasing after ART. Those clones which expanded before ART made up the dominant part of the repertoire at all time points.

From germline, CDR1 is SGHRS and CDR2 YFSETQ. The V segment lost 3 bases and the J segment 1 base; nucleotides outside the gene matches: 7. This CDR3 is 16 amino acids long. The starting material was unsorted PBMCs, obtained 4.4 years after starting antiretroviral therapy. The TCR sequence derives from a woman in her 50s with HIV. This chain uses TRBV5-1 with TRBJ2-7; 10 bases are shared with TRBD2. The CDR3 sequence is CASSSSGLAASYEQYF. CDR3 bases: TGCGCCAGCAGCTCCAGTGGACTAGCGGCTTCCTACGAGCAGTACTTC.